Shown below are 13 T cell receptor beta chains from a single sample sequenced in a study of blood T cell repertoires in COVID-19. Clones were read by immunoSEQ multiplex PCR, and TCRdb kept only the in-frame ones, dropping some. This sample has roughly 150,000 clones, with less than 90% found just once. The source material was peripheral blood. Receptor source: a woman between 65 and 79 years old with acute or convalescent COVID-19.

The V gene is TRBV19, the J gene TRBJ1-6; D ambiguous. Germline V gives CDR1 LNHDA, CDR2 SQIVND (reference sequence). This CDR3 is 13 amino acids long. Trimming shortened V by 3 bases and J by 8 bases, and 8 bases separated the two germline ends. CDR3 loop: CASSIKNDSPLHF. In nucleotides, the CDR3 is TGTGCCAGTAGTATTAAAAATGATTCACCCCTCCACTTT. Supplemented by reference TRBV19 and TRBJ1-6, the full variable domain reads DGGITQSPKYLFRKEGQNVTLSCEQNLNHDAMYWYRQDPGQGLRLIYYSQIVNDFQKGDIAEGYSVSREKKESFPLTVTSAQKNPTAFYLCASSIKNDSPLHFGNGTRLTVT.

The rearrangement joins TRBV14 to TRBJ1-2, with 9 bases identical to TRBD1. CDR3 length: 15 residues. With V trimmed by 3 bases and J by 4 bases, 6 bases remained unmatched. Germline V CDR1 and CDR2: SGHDN, FVKESK. The CDR3 nucleotides read TGTGCCAGCAGCCAGATACAGGGGGCCCCCTATGGCTACACCTTC. It encodes CASSQIQGAPYGYTF.

The sample holds one count of this clone. V gene TRBV7-9 combines with J gene TRBJ2-5; 11 bases fit TRBD2. Trimming cost V 1 base and J 1 base; bases outside gene matches: 2. CDR1 and CDR2 (germline): SEHNR, FQNEAQ (reference sequence). The CDR3 totals 16 residues. CDR3 sequence: CASSLGTSGSQETQYF. CDR3 DNA: TGTGCCAGCAGCTTAGGGACTAGCGGGTCCCAAGAGACCCAGTACTTC.

The CDR3 region is CASSLGQLYSGANVLTF. The CDR3 nucleotides read TGCGCCAGCAGCTTGGGACAGCTTTACTCTGGGGCCAACGTCCTGACTTTC. V is TRBV5-1 and J is TRBJ2-6; tentative D call: TRBD1 (5 bases). Germline V gives CDR1 SGHRS, CDR2 YFSETQ. V was pared by 0 bases and J by 0 bases, with 10 bases between. CDR3 size: 17 residues.

This clone occurred once. The chain links TRBV3-1 (or the pseudogene TRBV3-2) to TRBJ2-5, with TRBD1 identical over 7 bases. With V trimmed by 6 bases and J by 5 bases, 9 bases remained unmatched. Germline CDR1 LGHDT, CDR2 YNNKEL (reference sequence). The CDR3 runs to 14 residues. The CDR3 spells CASRRQGGRETQYF. CDR3 DNA sequence: TGTGCCAGCAGAAGACAGGGCGGAAGGGAGACCCAGTACTTC.

The CDR3 DNA reads TGTGCCAGCTCACCCTGGGACTCCTATGGCTACACCTTC. It encodes CASSPWDSYGYTF. This sequence joins TRBV18 and TRBJ1-2; D might be TRBD1 (5 bases). The V and J ends lost 3 bases and 4 bases respectively, with 9 bases between them. Germline V gene sequence: CDR1 KGHSH, CDR2 LQKENI. CDR3 size: 13 residues.

The chain recombines TRBV7-2 with TRBJ1-5; possibly TRBD1 for D (6 bases). Germline assignment: CDR1 SGHTA and CDR2 FQGNSA. CDR3 length: 14 amino acids. V shed 1 base and J shed 4 bases, with 8 bases lying between them. The CDR3 protein is CASSLEQGNQPQHF. The DNA of the CDR3 is TGTGCCAGCAGCTTAGAACAGGGAAATCAGCCCCAGCATTTT.

The chain carries TRBV27 and TRBJ2-7, with D maybe TRBD2 (5 bases). The CDR3 is 14 amino acids. Deletions cut 5 bases from V and 4 bases from J, with 15 bases between. Germline lookup yields CDR1 MNHEY and CDR2 SMNVEV (reference sequence). CDR3 sequence reads: CASSPRASQYEQYV. As DNA, the CDR3 is TGTGCCAGCAGTCCGCGGGCCAGCCAATACGAGCAGTACGTC.

The J gene is TRBJ2-4, the V gene TRBV3-1 (or the pseudogene TRBV3-2), with TRBD2 identical over 7 bases. The CDR3 loop spans 16 amino acids. Unmatched junction bases numbered 7, after V lost 4 bases and J lost 1 base. Germline assignment: CDR1 LGHDT and CDR2 YNNKEL (reference sequence). CDR3 amino acids: CASSPQNGGAKNIQYF. CDR3 nucleotides: TGTGCCAGCAGCCCCCAAAACGGGGGGGCCAAAAACATTCAGTACTTC.

This chain links TRBV6-4 with TRBJ2-7, with 7 positions matching TRBD1. V shed 0 bases, J shed 1 base, and the junction held 9 bases outside the gene matches. Germline assignment: CDR1 MRHNA and CDR2 SNTAGT. The CDR3 extends over 17 amino acids. The CDR3 DNA sequence: TGTGCCAGCAGTGACTCGAAAGGGACAGCGCAGTCCTACGAGCAGTACTTC. Protein product: CASSDSKGTAQSYEQYF.

CDR3 residues: CASSLAPGVFYGYTF. CDR3 DNA sequence: TGTGCCAGCAGTTTGGCCCCAGGGGTATTCTATGGCTACACCTTC. This chain connects TRBV28 to TRBJ1-2; a weak D match, TRBD1 (6 bases). Per the germline V gene, CDR1 is MDHEN and CDR2 is SYDVKM. The V end was cut by 3 bases, the J end by 4 bases, with 15 bases between. This CDR3 has 15 residues.

The V call is TRBV9, the J call TRBJ1-3, with a weak D call TRBD1 (5 bases). The germline V gene has CDR1 SGDLS and CDR2 YYNGEE. The CDR3 has 17 residues. Trimming left V 0 bases short and J 0 bases short, with 13 bases between. Here the CDR3 DNA reads TGTGCCAGCAGCGTAGGGGTCAGACAGAGCTCTGGAAACACCATATATTTT. This gives the protein CASSVGVRQSSGNTIYF.

The V gene is TRBV4-1, the J gene TRBJ1-1; 10 positions match TRBD1. The CDR3 is made up of 14 amino acids. The V gene end was trimmed by 7 bases and the J gene end by 10 bases; junction bases not matched to a gene: 12. CDR1 is MGHRA, CDR2 YSYEKL, per germline. The CDR3 nucleotides are TGCGCCAGCACCCAGTTCCTCCGGGACAGGGGAGCTTTCTTT. Translation: CASTQFLRDRGAFF.